This T cell receptor beta chain emerged from a study of patients and donors after allogeneic stem cell transplantation (dated by TCRdb to the early 2020s). V drops 1 base and J drops 5 bases, leaving 15 bases in between. CDR3 length: 16 amino acids, cysteine to phenylalanine. Just CDR3 DNA is preserved here, 48 bases in frame from base 1. Preparation of the library involved RT-PCR. Instrument on record: NextSeq 550. The public sequencing data were trimmed at Q25 with fastp and processed into clonotypes with MiXCR by TCRdb, which kept only in-frame beta chains. Rows are unified per CDR3 protein, each entry keeping the most common DNA and genes. Here the sample has a few hundred thousand distinct CDR3 sequences; roughly 13% occur a single time. Around a tenth of the sample comes from the top ten. In regard to this clonotype: Its binding antigen is unknown. There are no base qualities to consult, and no much larger clone falls within one base.

The sample was blood, either unsorted or a sorted T cell fraction (not recorded which). This receptor was identified in a human donor who was either an allogeneic HSCT recipient or a stem cell or donor lymphocyte infusion donor (not recorded which). It is not recorded whose cells these are; they may come from a transplant donor. This chain joins TRBV12-3 or TRBV12-4 to TRBJ2-1; no D segment can be confidently identified. This receptor carries the CDR3 CASSLEVAPKDNEQFF. The nucleotides are TGTGCCAGCAGTTTAGAAGTAGCCCCGAAAGACAATGAGCAGTTCTTC.